The entry below describes one T cell receptor beta chain. The antigen is undetermined. The data derive from a study of cytomegalovirus exposure and HLA in healthy donors. After removal of 3 bases from V and 5 bases from J, the junction contained 13 bases not matched to a gene. The V gene's germline CDR1 is SGHNT and CDR2 YYREEE (reference sequence). The CDR3 has 16 amino acids. The PCR had 60 Vbeta and 13 Jbeta primers. Repertoires were generated with immunoSEQ multiplex PCR, while TCRdb's copy carries only in-frame clones and drops some. The sample totals 140,000 to 150,000 clones; its top ten clones hold 0.8% to 1%. Overall study findings and caveats: Analysis was carried out at a later point, and it linked a missense DCLRE1C variant to TCR beta V- and J-gene trimming.

The chain joins TRBV5-4 to TRBJ2-7, with 8 bases that match TRBD2. This TCR came from a male donor in good health and CMV-seronegative. Sequences were obtained from PBMCs. The CDR3 reads CASSWGSVSGADEQYF. DNA of the CDR3: TGTGCCAGCAGCTGGGGTAGTGTTAGCGGGGCGGACGAGCAGTACTTC.